This TCR beta chain was observed in a study of blood T cells in healthy people across ages. Study-wide results and limits: Unsorted PBMC material precluded a definitive naive versus antigen-experienced comparison.

This clonotype was recorded at least ten times. Antigen: not known. Using a J-beta primer mix together with a sample-barcoded 5' primer, a second PCR was run for roughly 7 to 11 cycles. In TCRdb, the 5' RACE reads were re-called with MiXCR into one record per CDR3 protein. The sample has under 1,000,000 distinct CDR3 sequences; under 40% are singletons. The CDR3 spans 16 residues. V lost 6 bases, J lost 2 bases, and 11 bases stayed unmatched. Germline CDR1 reads SGHDT; CDR2 reads YYEEEE. Sequenced input: blood. The chain employs TRBV5-6 and TRBJ2-3; 8 bases match TRBD2. The receptor was derived from a man between 18 and 29 years old in good health. The CDR3 spells CASTSIAGRYTDTQYF. The CDR3 nucleotides are TGTGCCAGCACCTCAATAGCGGGGAGATACACAGATACGCAGTATTTT.